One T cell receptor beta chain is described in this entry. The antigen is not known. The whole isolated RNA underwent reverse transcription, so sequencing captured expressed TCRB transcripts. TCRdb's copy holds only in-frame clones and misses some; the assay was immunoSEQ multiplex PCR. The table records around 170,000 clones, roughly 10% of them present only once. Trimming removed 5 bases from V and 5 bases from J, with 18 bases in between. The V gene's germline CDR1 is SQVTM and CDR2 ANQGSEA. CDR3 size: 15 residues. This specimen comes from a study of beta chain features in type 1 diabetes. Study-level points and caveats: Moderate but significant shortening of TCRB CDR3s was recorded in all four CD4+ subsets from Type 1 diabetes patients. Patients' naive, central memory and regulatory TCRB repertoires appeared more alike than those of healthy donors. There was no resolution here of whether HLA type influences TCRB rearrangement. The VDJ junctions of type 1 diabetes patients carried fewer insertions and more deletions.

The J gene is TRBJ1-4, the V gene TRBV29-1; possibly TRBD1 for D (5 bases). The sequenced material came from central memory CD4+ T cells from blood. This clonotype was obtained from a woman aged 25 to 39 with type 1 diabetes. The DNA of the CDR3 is TGCAGCGTTAGTGTTGGGGGGAGCGGGAATGAAAAACTGTTTTTT. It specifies CSVSVGGSGNEKLFF.